These 12 T cell receptor beta chains were all obtained from the same sample, sequenced in a study of blood T cell repertoires in COVID-19. The protocol was immunoSEQ multiplex PCR, while the TCRdb copy is restricted to in-frame clones and leaves out a portion. The data hold 130,000 or so clones, with around 89% observed a single time. The material sequenced was peripheral blood. These TCRs come from a human donor in a cohort sampled during active COVID-19.

The chain uses TRBV5-1 and TRBJ1-1; no clear D gene. This CDR3 comprises 12 residues. CDR1 is SGHRS and CDR2 is YFSETQ in the germline V gene. The germline V and J ends were trimmed by 6 bases and 3 bases, with 9 bases remaining between them. CDR3 amino acids: CASTNRDTEAFF. In nucleotides, the CDR3 is TGCGCCAGCACTAACCGGGACACTGAAGCTTTCTTT.

The chain employs TRBV20-1 and TRBJ2-1, with 8 bases aligning to TRBD2. The CDR3 is 11 residues long. The germline gives CDR1 DFQATT, CDR2 SNEGSKA (reference sequence). Trimming took 5 bases from V and 7 from J; bases not matched to a gene: 1. The CDR3 sequence: CSAASGNEQFF. DNA of the CDR3: TGCAGTGCTGCTAGCGGGAATGAGCAGTTCTTC.

The gene calls are TRBV5-1 and TRBJ2-2; 14 nucleotides agree with TRBD2. There are 16 residues in the CDR3. V gave up 3 bases and J gave up 4 bases; unmatched junction bases: 2. CDR1 and CDR2 from the germline V gene are SGHRS and YFSETQ. The CDR3 sequence is CASSSGTSGSTGELFF. In nucleotides, the CDR3 is TGCGCCAGCAGCTCCGGGACTAGCGGGAGCACCGGGGAGCTGTTTTTT.

V gene TRBV19 combines with J gene TRBJ1-2, with a tentative D call TRBD1 (6 bases). V was shortened by 1 base and J by 2 bases, with 17 bases between the two germline ends. Germline V gene sequence: CDR1 LNHDA, CDR2 SQIVND (reference sequence). The CDR3 runs 17 residues. CDR3 DNA sequence: TGTGCCAGTAGTATAGGGCGGGGGGCAAGGAGAAACTATGGCTACACCTTC. Translated, it gives CASSIGRGARRNYGYTF.

This clone is a singleton in its sample. This rearrangement joins TRBV15 to TRBJ2-5; the D gene is possibly TRBD2 (5 bases). Germline-derived CDR1 and CDR2 are LNHNV and YYDKDF (reference sequence). The CDR3 consists of 14 residues. The ends were cut back, 1 base at V and 5 bases at J, with 11 bases in the middle. The CDR3 coding sequence is TGTGCCACCAGCAGAGGAGGGATCTGGGAGACCCAGTACTTC. This encodes CATSRGGIWETQYF. Together with reference TRBV15 and TRBJ2-5, the CDR3 gives the full variable domain: DAMVIQNPRYQVTQFGKPVTLSCSQTLNHNVMYWYQQKSSQAPKLLFHYYDKDFNNEADTPDNFQSRRPNTSFCFLDIRSPGLGDTAMYLCATSRGGIWETQYFGPGTRLLVL.

The chain links TRBV5-4 to TRBJ2-3; 7 bases fit TRBD1. The CDR3 is 14 residues long. V lost 2 bases, J lost 3 bases, and 3 bases stayed unmatched. Germline CDR1 and CDR2: SGHNT and YYREEE (reference sequence). CDR3 in amino acids: CASSLGQATDTQYF. For the CDR3, the DNA is TGTGCCAGCAGCTTAGGACAGGCGACAGATACGCAGTATTTT.

This clone showed up just once. The chain employs TRBV19 and TRBJ2-1; D not resolved. The CDR3 is made up of 14 amino acids. V shed 5 bases and J shed 5 bases, with 13 bases lying between them. The germline gives CDR1 LNHDA, CDR2 SQIVND (reference sequence). Written as DNA, the CDR3 is TGTGCCAGTAGTGAGGCGGTCCTAAACAATGAGCAGTTCTTC. Amino acids: CASSEAVLNNEQFF.

The rearrangement links TRBV18 to TRBJ2-4, with a tentative D call TRBD2 (5 bases). The CDR3 covers 18 residues. Germline CDR1 and CDR2: KGHSH and LQKENI. V was shortened by 3 bases and J by 7 bases, with 25 bases between the two germline ends. The CDR3 is CASSPPRGVGASENIQYF. The CDR3 nucleotides read TGTGCCAGCTCACCCCCTCGGGGAGTGGGAGCCTCGGAGAACATTCAGTACTTC.

This clone came up once. The chain has TRBV7-9 and TRBJ1-2; TRBD1 is a possible D gene (5 bases). The CDR3 runs to 14 residues. V was cut by 3 bases and J by 13 bases, with 21 bases left in between. From germline, CDR1 is SEHNR and CDR2 FQNEAQ (reference sequence). Here the CDR3 DNA reads TGTGCCAGCAGCTTTCTGGGCAGGGCGGCTCTTGGCACCTTC. Translation gives CASSFLGRAALGTF. Based on the CDR3 plus reference TRBV7-9 and TRBJ1-2, the full variable domain is DTGVSQNPRHKITKRGQNVTFRCDPISEHNRLYWYRQTLGQGPEFLTYFQNEAQLEKSRLLSDRFSAERPKGSFSTLEIQRTEQGDSAMYLCASSFLGRAALGTFGSGTRLTVV.

V usage is TRBV7-9 and J usage is TRBJ2-1; 8 positions agree with TRBD2. This CDR3 has 15 amino acids. Germline values: CDR1 SEHNR, CDR2 FQNEAQ (reference sequence). Trimming removed 3 bases from V and 5 bases from J; junction bases left unmatched: 6. For the CDR3, the DNA is TGTGCCAGCAGCTTCGGTAGCGGGACCAACAATGAGCAGTTCTTC. Translated, it gives CASSFGSGTNNEQFF.

The rearrangement joins TRBV3-1 (or the pseudogene TRBV3-2) to TRBJ1-1, with 11 positions matching TRBD1. V was pared by 0 bases and J by 5 bases, with 14 bases of the junction left unmatched. Germline loops: CDR1 LGHDT, CDR2 YNNKEL (reference sequence). The CDR3 has 19 residues. The CDR3 sequence: CASSQDFFRTGGARTEAFF. The CDR3 DNA sequence: TGTGCCAGCAGCCAAGATTTTTTTCGGACAGGGGGCGCACGAACTGAAGCTTTCTTT.

The chain employs TRBV15 and TRBJ1-4; D ambiguous. CDR3 length equals 17 residues. V shed 2 bases and J shed 4 bases, with 17 bases lying between them. The germline CDR1 and CDR2 sequences are LNHNV and YYDKDF (reference sequence). CDR3 DNA sequence: TGTGCCACCAGCAGACCCCGAGGGAACATTGGTAATGAAAAACTGTTTTTT. Residues: CATSRPRGNIGNEKLFF.